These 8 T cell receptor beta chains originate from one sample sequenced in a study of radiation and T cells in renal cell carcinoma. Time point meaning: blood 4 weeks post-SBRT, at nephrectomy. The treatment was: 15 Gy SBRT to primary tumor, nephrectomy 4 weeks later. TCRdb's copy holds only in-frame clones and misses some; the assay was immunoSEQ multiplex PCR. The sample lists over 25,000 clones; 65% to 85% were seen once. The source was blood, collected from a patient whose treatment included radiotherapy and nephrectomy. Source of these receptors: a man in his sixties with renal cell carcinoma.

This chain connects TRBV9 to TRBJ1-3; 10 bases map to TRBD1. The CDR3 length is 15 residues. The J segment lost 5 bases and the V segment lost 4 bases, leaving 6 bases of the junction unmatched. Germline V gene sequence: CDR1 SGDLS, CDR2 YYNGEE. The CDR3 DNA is TGTGCCAGCAGCCTACCGGGACAGGGGAGAAACACCATATATTTT. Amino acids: CASSLPGQGRNTIYF.

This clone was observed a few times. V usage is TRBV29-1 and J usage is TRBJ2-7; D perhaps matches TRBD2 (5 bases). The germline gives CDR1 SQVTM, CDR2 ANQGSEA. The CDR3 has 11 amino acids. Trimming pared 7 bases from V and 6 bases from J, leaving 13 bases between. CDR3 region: CSGERRGEQYF. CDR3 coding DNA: TGCAGCGGGGAGAGACGGGGCGAGCAGTACTTC.

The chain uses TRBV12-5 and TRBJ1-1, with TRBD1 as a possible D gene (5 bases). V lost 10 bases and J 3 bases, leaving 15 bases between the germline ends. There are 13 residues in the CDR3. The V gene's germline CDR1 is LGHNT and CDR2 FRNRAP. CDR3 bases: TGTGCTATCCAATCCGGGGCGGACACTGAAGCTTTCTTT. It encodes CAIQSGADTEAFF.

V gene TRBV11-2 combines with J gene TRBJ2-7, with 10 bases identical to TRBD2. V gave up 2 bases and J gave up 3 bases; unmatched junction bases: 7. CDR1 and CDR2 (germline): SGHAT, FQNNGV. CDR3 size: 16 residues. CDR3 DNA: TGTGCCAGCAGCTTATATGGTAGCGGGAGGCACTACGAGCAGTACTTC. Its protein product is CASSLYGSGRHYEQYF.

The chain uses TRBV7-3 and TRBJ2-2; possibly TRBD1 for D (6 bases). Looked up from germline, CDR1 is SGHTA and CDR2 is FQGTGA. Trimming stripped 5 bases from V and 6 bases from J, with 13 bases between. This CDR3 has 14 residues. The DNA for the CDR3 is TGTGCCAGCAGCCTCTACAGGGAAGCCGGGGAGCTGTTTTTT. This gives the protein CASSLYREAGELFF.

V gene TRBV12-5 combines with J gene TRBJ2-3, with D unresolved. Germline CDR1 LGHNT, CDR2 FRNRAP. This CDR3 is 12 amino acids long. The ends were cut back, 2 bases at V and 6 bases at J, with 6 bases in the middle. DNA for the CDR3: TGTGCTAGTGGTTTGAGCCGTGATACGCAGTATTTT. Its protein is CASGLSRDTQYF.

The CDR3 nucleotides are TGTGCCAGCAGTTCTCTAGCGGGAGGGCCGTTCGGGGAGCTGTTTTTT. It translates to CASSSLAGGPFGELFF. This chain links TRBV6-5 with TRBJ2-2; 12 bases are a match to TRBD2. CDR1 MNHEY and CDR2 SVGAGI come from the germline V gene. J was trimmed by 7 bases and V by 4 bases; bases with no gene match: 7. There are 16 residues in the CDR3.

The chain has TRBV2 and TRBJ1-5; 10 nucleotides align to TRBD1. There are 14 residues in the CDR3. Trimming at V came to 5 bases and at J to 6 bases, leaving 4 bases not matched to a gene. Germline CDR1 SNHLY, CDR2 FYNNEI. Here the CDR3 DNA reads TGTGCCAGCAGTCCGGGACAGGGGACTCAGCCCCAGCATTTT. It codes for CASSPGQGTQPQHF. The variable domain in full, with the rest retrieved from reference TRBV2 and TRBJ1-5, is EPEVTQTPSHQVTQMGQEVILRCVPISNHLYFYWYRQILGQKVEFLVSFYNNEISEKSEIFDDQFSVERPDGSNFTLKIRSTKLEDSAMYFCASSPGQGTQPQHFGDGTRLSIL.